This T cell receptor beta chain was sequenced during a study of shared clonotypes between healthy human individuals. Here immunoSEQ multiplex PCR was the method, and the copy in TCRdb shows in-frame clones only, minus some. The sample lists about 1.5 million clones, 96% occurring once. Trimming cost V 10 bases and J 2 bases; bases outside gene matches: 5. The CDR3 spans 14 residues. Per the germline V gene, CDR1 is MNHNY and CDR2 is SVGAGI (reference sequence). The rearrangement links TRBV6-6 to TRBJ2-1; 10 bases line up with TRBD2. Input material: naive CD4+ T cells sorted from blood. Noted subset: CD45RA+ positively selected. The TCR originated in a man aged 25-45 years in good health. The CDR3 nucleotides read TGTGCCACTAGCGGGAGTCAGGCCTACAATGAGCAGTTCTTC. Protein: CATSGSQAYNEQFF.